The source of this TCR beta chain is a study of cytomegalovirus exposure and HLA in healthy donors. Study results and caveats: A few chains linked to CMV were shown in vitro to be specific for CMV antigens. Researchers reported in a later analysis that a missense DCLRE1C variant was tied to TCR beta V- and J-gene trimming. The study labeled more than 150 TCR beta chains cytomegalovirus-associated.

PCR was performed using 60 Vbeta and 13 Jbeta primers. Profiled with immunoSEQ multiplex PCR; TCRdb holds only in-frame clones, not every one. The table includes around 130,000 clones, roughly 79% detected once. On this clone itself: Its antigen is as yet unknown.

Trimming pared 6 bases from V and 4 bases from J, leaving 18 bases between. This CDR3 comprises 15 residues. Germline assignment: CDR1 MNHEY and CDR2 SVGAGI. The material sequenced was PBMCs. The gene calls are TRBV6-5 and TRBJ1-2; maybe TRBD1 (6 bases). The TCR originated in a woman between 50 and 59 years old in good health and CMV-seronegative. The CDR3: CASSQLAGGPYGYTF. The CDR3 region has the DNA TGTGCCAGCAGCCAATTAGCCGGGGGGCCCTATGGCTACACCTTC.